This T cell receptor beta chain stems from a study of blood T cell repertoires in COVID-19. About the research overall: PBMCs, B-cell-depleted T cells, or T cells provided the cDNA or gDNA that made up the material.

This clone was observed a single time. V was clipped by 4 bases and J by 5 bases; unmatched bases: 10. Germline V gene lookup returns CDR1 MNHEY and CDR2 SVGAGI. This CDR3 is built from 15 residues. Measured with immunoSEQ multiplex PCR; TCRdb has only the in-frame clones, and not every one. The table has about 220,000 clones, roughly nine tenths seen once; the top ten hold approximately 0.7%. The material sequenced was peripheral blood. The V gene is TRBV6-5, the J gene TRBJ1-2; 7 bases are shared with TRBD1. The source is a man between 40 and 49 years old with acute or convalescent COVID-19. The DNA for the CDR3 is TGTGCCAGCAGTTCAGACAGGGCGGTAGGGTATGGCTACACCTTC. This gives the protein CASSSDRAVGYGYTF.